These 30 T cell receptor beta chains were all obtained from the same sample, sequenced in a study of control samples from healthy donors and cancer patients. The table came from immunoSEQ multiplex PCR; TCRdb's copy has only in-frame clones and leaves some out. The sample shows 150,000 to 200,000 clones, 75% to 95% of them seen only once. Material for sequencing was blood. The receptors originated from a woman aged 40 to 50 in good health.

The rearrangement links TRBV20-1 to TRBJ1-1, with D maybe TRBD1 (5 bases). Germline CDR1 and CDR2: DFQATT and SNEGSKA (reference sequence). The CDR3 has 11 amino acids. The V gene lost 3 bases and the J gene lost 11 bases, with 13 bases spanning the gap. The CDR3 coding sequence is TGCAGTGCTAGCTGGACGCCAGGGGCTTTCTTT. Translating gives CSASWTPGAFF.

CDR3 bases: TGTGCCAGCAGTGACAACACCGGGGAGCTGTTTTTT. It encodes CASSDNTGELFF. V usage is TRBV27 and J usage is TRBJ2-2; D unclear. Trimming took 5 bases from V and 2 from J, leaving 3 bases between them. Germline-derived CDR1 and CDR2 are MNHEY and SMNVEV (reference sequence). The CDR3 covers 12 residues.

The chain's CDR3 is CARSFSGCGNQPQHF. In DNA, the CDR3 is TGTGCCAGAAGTTTTAGTGGGTGTGGTAATCAGCCCCAGCATTTT. This chain joins TRBV7-4 and TRBJ1-5; D is uncertain. Germline V gene sequence: CDR1 SGHVT, CDR2 SQSDAQ. This CDR3 contains 15 residues. The V end was cut by 9 bases, the J end by 4 bases, with 19 bases between.

V usage is TRBV19 and J usage is TRBJ1-2, with unresolved D. V was trimmed by 3 bases and J by 9 bases, leaving 8 bases between them. The CDR3 is 11 residues long. Per the germline V gene, CDR1 is LNHDA and CDR2 is SQIVND (reference sequence). The CDR3 nucleotides read TGTGCCAGTAGTATGGGGTTTCGCTACACCTTC. It is translated as CASSMGFRYTF. The full variable domain, in which reference TRBV19 and TRBJ1-2 provide the parts outside the CDR3, is DGGITQSPKYLFRKEGQNVTLSCEQNLNHDAMYWYRQDPGQGLRLIYYSQIVNDFQKGDIAEGYSVSREKKESFPLTVTSAQKNPTAFYLCASSMGFRYTFGSGTRLTVV.

In its sample, this clone was seen once. The chain uses TRBV24-1 and TRBJ1-1; D possibly corresponds to TRBD1 (5 bases). Germline assignment: CDR1 KGHDR and CDR2 SFDVKD. Trimming took 4 bases from V and 4 from J, leaving 9 bases between them. The CDR3 loop spans 13 amino acids. CDR3 residues: CATSEPGGTEAFF. The CDR3 bases are TGTGCCACCAGTGAGCCGGGGGGCACTGAAGCTTTCTTT.

This clone was seen a handful of times. The genes are TRBV18 and TRBJ1-5; TRBD1 is a possible D gene (6 bases). Trimming removed 2 bases at V and 6 bases at J, with 20 bases between. The CDR3 runs to 17 residues. The germline gives CDR1 KGHSH, CDR2 LQKENI. The CDR3 loop reads CASSPGTGRGATQPQHF. CDR3 nucleotide sequence: TGTGCCAGCTCACCAGGAACCGGCAGGGGAGCAACTCAGCCCCAGCATTTT. Based on the CDR3 plus reference TRBV18 and TRBJ1-5, the full variable domain is NAGVMQNPRHLVRRRGQEARLRCSPMKGHSHVYWYRQLPEEGLKFMVYLQKENIIDESGMPKERFSAEFPKEGPSILRIQQVVRGDSAAYFCASSPGTGRGATQPQHFGDGTRLSIL.

The chain links TRBV5-4 to TRBJ1-3, with D maybe TRBD1 (5 bases). The CDR3 runs to 17 residues. V was cut by 5 bases and J by 4 bases, with 22 bases left in between. CDR1 and CDR2 (germline): SGHNT, YYREEE (reference sequence). The CDR3 sequence: CASRYLPGLLGGNTIYF. The CDR3 DNA is TGTGCCAGCAGATATCTTCCGGGACTTCTTGGGGGAAACACCATATATTTT.

The chain uses TRBV7-2 and TRBJ1-1; D gene ambiguous. CDR1 is SGHTA, CDR2 FQGNSA, per germline. This CDR3 comprises 13 residues. The V end was cut by 7 bases, the J end by 5 bases, with 14 bases between. CDR3 amino acids: CASTYSTGTEAFF. The CDR3 DNA sequence: TGTGCCAGCACCTACTCCACGGGGACTGAAGCTTTCTTT.

The DNA for the CDR3 is TGTGCCAGCAGCCCGACAGGGGAGACCTACGAGCAGTACTTC. Amino acids: CASSPTGETYEQYF. V is TRBV2 and J is TRBJ2-7; 8 nucleotides align to TRBD1. The CDR3 covers 14 residues. Trimming cost V 6 bases and J 2 bases; bases outside gene matches: 6. Germline V gene lookup returns CDR1 SNHLY and CDR2 FYNNEI.

The rearrangement uses TRBV4-2 and TRBJ1-2; D gene ambiguous. With 0 bases removed from V and 4 bases from J, the gap between germline ends came to 12 bases. This CDR3 comprises 15 residues. The germline V gene has CDR1 LGHNA and CDR2 YNFKEQ. CDR3 sequence: CASSQEPAASYGYTF. In DNA form, the CDR3 reads TGTGCCAGCAGCCAAGAGCCTGCGGCGAGCTATGGCTACACCTTC.

J is TRBJ1-1 and V is TRBV21-1. TRBV21-1 is deemed a pseudogene. The CDR3 runs 16 residues. The chain's CDR3 is CASSKAGGRKNTEAFF. CDR3 in DNA: TGTGCCAGCAGCAAAGCGGGGGGACGGAAGAACACTGAAGCTTTCTTT.

The CDR3 coding sequence is TGCAGTGCTAGTGGGGGACAGGGCTACGAGCAGTACTTC. Residues: CSASGGQGYEQYF. The chain joins TRBV20-1 to TRBJ2-7; TRBD1 matches 9 bases. J gave up 3 bases and V 3 bases, and 3 bases lay outside the gene matches. Germline values: CDR1 DFQATT, CDR2 SNEGSKA (reference sequence). CDR3 length: 13 amino acids.

The V and J genes are TRBV19 and TRBJ2-7, with TRBD2 matching 8 bases. V shed 3 bases, J shed 6 bases, and the junction held 1 base outside the gene matches. Germline V gene sequence: CDR1 LNHDA, CDR2 SQIVND (reference sequence). The CDR3 has 12 amino acids. The CDR3 coding sequence is TGTGCCAGTAGTATCGGGGGGGGCGAGCAGTACTTC. It codes for CASSIGGGEQYF.

This rearrangement joins TRBV19 to TRBJ2-1, with D unresolved. Germline V lookup: CDR1 LNHDA, CDR2 SQIVND (reference sequence). There are 13 residues in the CDR3. V lost 3 bases, J lost 8 bases, and 11 bases lay in between. The CDR3 nucleotides read TGTGCCAGTAGTATTTGGCCAGGCGATGAGCAGTTCTTC. It specifies CASSIWPGDEQFF.

The chain combines TRBV6-2 or TRBV6-3 with TRBJ2-5, with D perhaps TRBD1 or TRBD2 (5 bases each). Trimming pared 4 bases from V and 7 bases from J, leaving 22 bases between. Germline V lookup: CDR1 MNHEY, CDR2 SVGEGT. CDR3 length: 16 residues. CDR3 in amino acids: CASSSSREWAVGTQYF. The CDR3 DNA reads TGTGCCAGCAGTTCGTCCAGGGAGTGGGCCGTCGGGACCCAGTACTTC.

This chain's CDR3 is CASRDQGDQPQHF. For the CDR3, the DNA is TGTGCCAGCAGGGATCAGGGGGATCAGCCCCAGCATTTT. The rearrangement joins TRBV2 to TRBJ1-5; 7 nucleotides match TRBD1. There are 13 residues in the CDR3. Germline V gene sequence: CDR1 SNHLY, CDR2 FYNNEI. The ends lost 6 bases at V and 5 bases at J; junction bases unmatched: 4.

Here the CDR3 reads CATSRDRLPANTGELFF. In DNA, the CDR3 is TGTGCCACCAGCAGAGATAGGCTCCCCGCGAACACCGGGGAGCTGTTTTTT. The genes are TRBV15 and TRBJ2-2; no reliable D call. CDR3 length: 17 residues. V was trimmed by 0 bases and J by 0 bases, leaving 11 bases between them. Germline values: CDR1 LNHNV, CDR2 YYDKDF (reference sequence).

The genes are TRBV5-1 and TRBJ1-1; no clear D gene. Germline CDR1 is SGHRS and CDR2 is YFSETQ. The CDR3 has 12 residues. Trimming removed 7 bases at V and 9 bases at J, with 16 bases between. The CDR3 DNA follows: TGCGCCAGCGTTTCGGATGCTTCCCAAGCTTTCTTT. It encodes CASVSDASQAFF. Filled out from reference TRBV5-1 and TRBJ1-1, the complete variable domain reads KAGVTQTPRYLIKTRGQQVTLSCSPISGHRSVSWYQQTPGQGLQFLFEYFSETQRNKGNFPGRFSGRQFSNSRSEMNVSTLELGDSALYLCASVSDASQAFFGQGTRLTVV.

This chain connects TRBV7-9 to TRBJ2-4, with D tentatively TRBD1 (6 bases). The CDR3 is 13 residues long. The germline V gene has CDR1 SEHNR and CDR2 FQNEAQ (reference sequence). Trimming cost V 5 bases and J 8 bases, with 13 bases left between them. CDR3 amino acids: CASSRTATDIQYF. The CDR3 DNA reads as TGTGCCAGCAGCAGGACAGCTACGGACATTCAGTACTTC. Together with reference TRBV7-9 and TRBJ2-4, the CDR3 gives the full variable domain: DTGVSQNPRHKITKRGQNVTFRCDPISEHNRLYWYRQTLGQGPEFLTYFQNEAQLEKSRLLSDRFSAERPKGSFSTLEIQRTEQGDSAMYLCASSRTATDIQYFGAGTRLSVL.

This rearrangement joins TRBV6-1 to TRBJ2-3; 11 bases are a match to TRBD2. V lost 0 bases, J lost 9 bases, and 8 bases stayed unmatched. Germline loops: CDR1 MNHNS, CDR2 SASEGT. The CDR3 contains 16 residues. CDR3: CASSEALIAGGPTQYF. CDR3 coding DNA: TGTGCCAGCAGTGAAGCATTAATAGCGGGGGGGCCGACGCAGTATTTT.

The chain carries TRBV19 and TRBJ1-1; perhaps TRBD1 as D (5 bases). The CDR3 extends over 14 amino acids. Germline assignment: CDR1 LNHDA and CDR2 SQIVND (reference sequence). V lost 7 bases, J lost 0 bases, and 12 bases lay in between. The CDR3 nucleotides are TGTGCCAGTACCGATCGGGGGATGAACACTGAAGCTTTCTTT. This translates into CASTDRGMNTEAFF.

The chain employs TRBV3-1 (or the pseudogene TRBV3-2) and TRBJ2-2; D remains ambiguous. The CDR3 covers 11 residues. Deletions cut 3 bases from V and 6 bases from J, with 2 bases between. The germline V gene encodes CDR1 LGHDT and CDR2 YNNKEL (reference sequence). The CDR3 coding sequence is TGTGCCAGCAGCCACGCCGGGGAGCTGTTTTTT. It yields the protein CASSHAGELFF.

Only one count was recorded for this clone. V and J are TRBV29-1 and TRBJ2-7, with 7 positions matching TRBD1. V gave up 5 bases and J gave up 7 bases; unmatched junction bases: 11. CDR1 and CDR2 (germline): SQVTM, ANQGSEA. The CDR3 loop spans 13 amino acids. The CDR3 region has the DNA TGCAGCGTTCGCAAGGGGGCCAGTGGAGAGCAGTACTTC. Translated, it gives CSVRKGASGEQYF.

V is TRBV6-2 or TRBV6-3 and J is TRBJ2-3, with 16 bases that match TRBD2. The CDR3 length is 16 residues. CDR1 and CDR2 (germline): MNHEY, SVGEGT. Trimming cost V 4 bases and J 4 bases; bases outside gene matches: 2. CDR3 nucleotide sequence: TGTGCCAGCAGTTCCGGGACTAGCGGGGGGGCAGATACGCAGTATTTT. Translated, it gives CASSSGTSGGADTQYF.

This chain uses TRBV18 with TRBJ2-2, with D possibly called TRBD1 or TRBD2 (5 bases each). This CDR3 region has 14 residues. Germline V CDR1 and CDR2: KGHSH, LQKENI. Trimming took 2 bases from V and 7 from J, leaving 11 bases between them. The CDR3 sequence: CASSPYRDDGELFF. Here the CDR3 DNA reads TGTGCCAGCTCACCATACCGGGACGACGGGGAGCTGTTTTTT.

This clone was seen only once. V gene TRBV6-5 combines with J gene TRBJ2-7, with D unresolved. Germline CDR1 is MNHEY and CDR2 is SVGAGI. The V gene lost 0 bases and the J gene lost 6 bases, with 15 bases spanning the gap. The CDR3 runs to 15 residues. CDR3 DNA sequence: TGTGCCAGCAGTTACTCAACCGGACCCCCCGGCGAGCAGTACTTC. This translates into CASSYSTGPPGEQYF.

The V call is TRBV7-9, the J call TRBJ2-1, with TRBD1 identical over 10 bases. Looked up from germline, CDR1 is SEHNR and CDR2 is FQNEAQ (reference sequence). V dropped 6 bases and J dropped 5; count of bases not matched to a gene: 16. The CDR3 has 18 amino acids. CDR3 bases: TGTGCCAGCAGTCGATCTAGCTGGACAGGGGGTTACGACAATGAGCAGTTCTTC. It encodes CASSRSSWTGGYDNEQFF.

This sequence joins TRBV13 and TRBJ1-1; 7 bases are a match to TRBD1. CDR1 and CDR2 from the germline V gene are PRHDT and FYEKMQ (reference sequence). The CDR3 totals 15 residues. J gave up 10 bases and V 1 base, and 12 bases lay outside the gene matches. DNA for the CDR3: TGTGCCAGCAGCTTAGCCCCCTTAGGGGGCTTGGGAGCTTTCTTT. Protein product: CASSLAPLGGLGAFF.

This chain links TRBV6-2 or TRBV6-3 with TRBJ1-5; D unresolved. The germline V gene encodes CDR1 MNHEY and CDR2 SVGEGT. The CDR3 loop spans 12 amino acids. V lost 0 bases and J 6 bases, leaving 3 bases between the germline ends. CDR3 amino acids: CASSYSGQPQHF. The CDR3 coding sequence is TGTGCCAGCAGTTACTCTGGTCAGCCCCAGCATTTT.

The rearrangement uses TRBV6-2 or TRBV6-3 and TRBJ2-5; D not resolved. The V end was cut by 3 bases, the J end by 5 bases, with 7 bases between. The CDR3 has 12 residues. Germline lookup yields CDR1 MNHEY and CDR2 SVGEGT. The CDR3 DNA is TGTGCCAGCAGTTATCCCTCGGAGACCCAGTACTTC. It codes for CASSYPSETQYF.